This TCR beta chain was sequenced in a study of cytomegalovirus exposure and HLA in healthy donors. Germline V gives CDR1 LGHNA, CDR2 YNFKEQ. V shed 4 bases, J shed 4 bases, and the junction held 3 bases outside the gene matches. The CDR3 length is 13 residues. Remarks on this clone: Other DNA sequences in this specimen translate into the identical CDR3.

60 Vbeta and 13 Jbeta primers were used in PCR. Here immunoSEQ multiplex PCR was the method, and the copy in TCRdb shows in-frame clones only, minus some. The sample lists 110,000 or so clones; less than 85% were seen once. Sequencing input: PBMCs. V is TRBV4-2 and J is TRBJ1-1; the match to TRBD1 covers 7 bases. The receptor's source is a man aged 40-50 years in good health and CMV-seropositive. CDR3 loop: CASSRTGSTEAFF. CDR3 in DNA: TGTGCCAGCAGCCGGACAGGTTCCACTGAAGCTTTCTTT.